Listed here is a single T cell receptor (beta chain). The CDR3 covers 14 residues. Germline values: CDR1 LNHDA, CDR2 SQIVND (reference sequence). Trimming stripped 5 bases from V and 4 bases from J, with 14 bases between. This sample is drawn from a study of control samples from healthy donors and cancer patients. Measured with immunoSEQ multiplex PCR; TCRdb has only the in-frame clones, and not every one. The sample lists 45,000 to 55,000 clones, 93% occurring once. This chain connects TRBV19 to TRBJ1-2, with D possibly being TRBD1 (5 bases). This TCR came from a woman between 45 and 60 years old with head and neck cancer. The sample comprised PBMCs. The CDR3 spells CASSRGIYGYGYTF. The CDR3, as DNA: TGTGCCAGTAGTCGGGGGATATATGGCTATGGCTACACCTTC. Filled out from reference TRBV19 and TRBJ1-2, the complete variable domain reads DGGITQSPKYLFRKEGQNVTLSCEQNLNHDAMYWYRQDPGQGLRLIYYSQIVNDFQKGDIAEGYSVSREKKESFPLTVTSAQKNPTAFYLCASSRGIYGYGYTFGSGTRLTVV.